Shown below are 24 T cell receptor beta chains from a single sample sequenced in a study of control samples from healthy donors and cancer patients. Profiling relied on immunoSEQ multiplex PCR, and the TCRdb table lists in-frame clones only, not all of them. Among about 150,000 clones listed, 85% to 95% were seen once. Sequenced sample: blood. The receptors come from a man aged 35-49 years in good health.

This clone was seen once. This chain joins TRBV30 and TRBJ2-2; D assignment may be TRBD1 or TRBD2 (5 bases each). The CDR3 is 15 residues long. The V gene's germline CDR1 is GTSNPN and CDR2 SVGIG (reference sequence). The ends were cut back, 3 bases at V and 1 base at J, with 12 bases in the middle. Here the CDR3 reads CAWRTGAGNTGELFF. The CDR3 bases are TGTGCCTGGAGAACTGGGGCGGGGAACACCGGGGAGCTGTTTTTT.

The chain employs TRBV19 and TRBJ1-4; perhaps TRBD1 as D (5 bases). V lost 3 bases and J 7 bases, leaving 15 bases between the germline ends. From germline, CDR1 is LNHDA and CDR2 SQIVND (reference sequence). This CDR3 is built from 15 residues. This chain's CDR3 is CASSIMAGGTEKLFF. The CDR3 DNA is TGTGCCAGTAGTATTATGGCAGGCGGGACTGAAAAACTGTTTTTT.

The CDR3 DNA sequence: TGTGCCAGCAGTTTATCGGCGGGCGCATATAGCAATCAGCCCCAGCATTTT. This translates into CASSLSAGAYSNQPQHF. The chain carries TRBV28 and TRBJ1-5; no reliable D call. The CDR3 sequence is 17 residues long. The V gene lost 1 base and the J gene lost 0 bases, with 13 bases spanning the gap. Looked up from germline, CDR1 is MDHEN and CDR2 is SYDVKM.

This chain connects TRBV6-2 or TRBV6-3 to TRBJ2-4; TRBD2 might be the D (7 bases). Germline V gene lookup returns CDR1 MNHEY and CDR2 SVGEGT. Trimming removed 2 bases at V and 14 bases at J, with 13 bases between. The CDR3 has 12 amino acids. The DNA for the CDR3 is TGTGCCAGCAGTTACGGGGGGGCAGGGAAGTACTTC. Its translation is CASSYGGAGKYF.

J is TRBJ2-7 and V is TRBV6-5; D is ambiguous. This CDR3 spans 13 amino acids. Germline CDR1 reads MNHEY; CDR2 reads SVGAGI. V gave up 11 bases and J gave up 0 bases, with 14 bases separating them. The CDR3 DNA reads TGTGCCGGATCCCAATGGAGCTCCTACGAGCAGTACTTC. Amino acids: CAGSQWSSYEQYF.

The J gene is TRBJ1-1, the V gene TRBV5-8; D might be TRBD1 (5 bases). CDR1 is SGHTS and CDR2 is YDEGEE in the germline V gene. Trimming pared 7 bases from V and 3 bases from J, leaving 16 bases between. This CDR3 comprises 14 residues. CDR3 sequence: CASPVGRVYTEAFF. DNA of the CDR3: TGTGCCAGCCCGGTGGGCAGGGTATACACTGAAGCTTTCTTT.

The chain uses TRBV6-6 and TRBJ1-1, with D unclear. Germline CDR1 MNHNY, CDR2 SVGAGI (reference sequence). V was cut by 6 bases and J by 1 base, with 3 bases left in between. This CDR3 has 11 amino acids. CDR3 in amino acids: CASRENTEAFF. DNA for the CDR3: TGTGCCAGCAGGGAGAACACTGAAGCTTTCTTT.

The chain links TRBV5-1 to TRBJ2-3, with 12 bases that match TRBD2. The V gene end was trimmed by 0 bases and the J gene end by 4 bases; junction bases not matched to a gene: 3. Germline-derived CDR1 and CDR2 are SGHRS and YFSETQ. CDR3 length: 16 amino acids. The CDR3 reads CASSLDLAGGADTQYF. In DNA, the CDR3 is TGCGCCAGCAGCTTGGACCTAGCGGGGGGGGCAGATACGCAGTATTTT.

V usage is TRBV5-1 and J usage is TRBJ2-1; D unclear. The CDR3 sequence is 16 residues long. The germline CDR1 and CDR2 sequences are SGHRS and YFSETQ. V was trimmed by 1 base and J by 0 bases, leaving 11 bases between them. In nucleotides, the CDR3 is TGCGCCAGCAGCTTGAGTCCCCAAAGCTCCTACAATGAGCAGTTCTTC. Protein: CASSLSPQSSYNEQFF.

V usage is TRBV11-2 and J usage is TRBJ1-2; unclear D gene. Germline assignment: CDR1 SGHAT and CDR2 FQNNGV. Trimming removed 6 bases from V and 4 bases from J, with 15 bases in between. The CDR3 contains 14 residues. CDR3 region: CASRSDLWGYGYTF. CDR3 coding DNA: TGTGCCAGCAGGTCGGACCTTTGGGGCTATGGCTACACCTTC. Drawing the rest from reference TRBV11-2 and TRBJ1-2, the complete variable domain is EAGVAQSPRYKIIEKRQSVAFWCNPISGHATLYWYQQILGQGPKLLIQFQNNGVVDDSQLPKDRFSAERLKGVDSTLKIQPAKLEDSAVYLCASRSDLWGYGYTFGSGTRLTVV.

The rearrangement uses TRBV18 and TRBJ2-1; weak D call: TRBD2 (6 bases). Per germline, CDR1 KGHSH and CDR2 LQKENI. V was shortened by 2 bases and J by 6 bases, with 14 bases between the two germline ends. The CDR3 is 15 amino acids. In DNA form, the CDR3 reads TGTGCCAGCTCACCAGGGACCGGGGGAACCAATGAGCAGTTCTTC. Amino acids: CASSPGTGGTNEQFF.

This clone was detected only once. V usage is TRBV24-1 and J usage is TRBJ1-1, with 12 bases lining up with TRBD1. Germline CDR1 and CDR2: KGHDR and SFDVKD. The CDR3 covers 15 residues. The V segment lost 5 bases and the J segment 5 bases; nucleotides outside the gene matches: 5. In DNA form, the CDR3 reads TGTGCCACCAGTGCCGGGACAGGGGGCCGGACTGAAGCTTTCTTT. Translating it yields CATSAGTGGRTEAFF.

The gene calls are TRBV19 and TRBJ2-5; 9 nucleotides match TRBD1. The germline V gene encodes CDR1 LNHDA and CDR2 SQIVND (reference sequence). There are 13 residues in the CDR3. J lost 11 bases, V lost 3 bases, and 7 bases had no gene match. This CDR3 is CASSIRDGTGQYF. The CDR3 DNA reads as TGTGCCAGTAGTATTAGGGACGGGACAGGGCAGTACTTC. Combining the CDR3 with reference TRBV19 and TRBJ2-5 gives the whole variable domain DGGITQSPKYLFRKEGQNVTLSCEQNLNHDAMYWYRQDPGQGLRLIYYSQIVNDFQKGDIAEGYSVSREKKESFPLTVTSAQKNPTAFYLCASSIRDGTGQYFGPGTRLLVL.

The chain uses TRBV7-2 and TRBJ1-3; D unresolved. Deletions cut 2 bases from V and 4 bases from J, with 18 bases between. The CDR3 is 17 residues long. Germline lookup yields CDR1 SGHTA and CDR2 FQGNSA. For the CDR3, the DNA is TGTGCCAGCAGCTTAACTCGGCAGCCACTGCGGGGAAACACCATATATTTT. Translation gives CASSLTRQPLRGNTIYF.

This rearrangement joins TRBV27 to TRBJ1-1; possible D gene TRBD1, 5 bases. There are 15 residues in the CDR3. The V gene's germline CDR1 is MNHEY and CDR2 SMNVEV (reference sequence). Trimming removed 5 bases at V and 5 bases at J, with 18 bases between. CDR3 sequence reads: CASSPSNPGLTEAFF. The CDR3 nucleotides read TGTGCCAGCAGTCCCTCAAACCCAGGGCTGACTGAAGCTTTCTTT.

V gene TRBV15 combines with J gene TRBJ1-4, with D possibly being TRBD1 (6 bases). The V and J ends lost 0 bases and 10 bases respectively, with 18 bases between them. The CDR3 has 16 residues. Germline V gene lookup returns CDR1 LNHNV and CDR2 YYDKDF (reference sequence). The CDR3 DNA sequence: TGTGCCACCAGCAGAGATCGGACAGTCCAAAGGGTAAAACTGTTTTTT. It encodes CATSRDRTVQRVKLFF. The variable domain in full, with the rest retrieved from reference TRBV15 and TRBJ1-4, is DAMVIQNPRYQVTQFGKPVTLSCSQTLNHNVMYWYQQKSSQAPKLLFHYYDKDFNNEADTPDNFQSRRPNTSFCFLDIRSPGLGDTAMYLCATSRDRTVQRVKLFFGSGTQLSVL.

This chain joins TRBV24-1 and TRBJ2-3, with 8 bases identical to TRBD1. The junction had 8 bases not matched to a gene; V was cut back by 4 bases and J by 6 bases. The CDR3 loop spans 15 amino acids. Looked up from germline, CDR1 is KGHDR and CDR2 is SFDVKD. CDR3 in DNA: TGTGCCACCAGTGAGACAAACCAGGGGGCCGATACGCAGTATTTT. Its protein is CATSETNQGADTQYF.

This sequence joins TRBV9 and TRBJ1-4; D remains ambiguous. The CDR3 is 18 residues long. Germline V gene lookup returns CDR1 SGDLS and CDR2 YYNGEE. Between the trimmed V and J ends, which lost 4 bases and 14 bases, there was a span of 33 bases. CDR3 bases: TGTGCCAGCAGCACGAAACCCCTTACAAGCCCTCCCATCCGGTCTCTGTTTTTT. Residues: CASSTKPLTSPPIRSLFF.

CDR3 DNA: TGTGCCAGTAGCCCTCTTCGGGACAGGGCTGTGGATGGCTACACCTTC. Translation gives CASSPLRDRAVDGYTF. The V gene is TRBV19, the J gene TRBJ1-2, with 9 bases that match TRBD1. Germline CDR1 is LNHDA and CDR2 is SQIVND (reference sequence). V was pared by 6 bases and J by 6 bases, with 14 bases of the junction left unmatched. This CDR3 spans 16 amino acids. The full variable domain, with the rest looked up from reference TRBV19 and TRBJ1-2, is DGGITQSPKYLFRKEGQNVTLSCEQNLNHDAMYWYRQDPGQGLRLIYYSQIVNDFQKGDIAEGYSVSREKKESFPLTVTSAQKNPTAFYLCASSPLRDRAVDGYTFGSGTRLTVV.

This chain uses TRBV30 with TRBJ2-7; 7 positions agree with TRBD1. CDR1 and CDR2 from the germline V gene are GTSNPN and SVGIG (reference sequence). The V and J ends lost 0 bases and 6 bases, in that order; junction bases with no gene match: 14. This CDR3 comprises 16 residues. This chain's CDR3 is CAWSVTGAGTRGEQYF. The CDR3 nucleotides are TGTGCCTGGAGTGTAACAGGGGCAGGGACGAGGGGCGAGCAGTACTTC.

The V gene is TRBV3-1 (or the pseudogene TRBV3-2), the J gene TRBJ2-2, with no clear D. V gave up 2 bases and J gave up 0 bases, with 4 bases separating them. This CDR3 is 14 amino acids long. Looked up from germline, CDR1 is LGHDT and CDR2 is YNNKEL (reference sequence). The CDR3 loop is CASSQRSNTGELFF. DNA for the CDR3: TGTGCCAGCAGCCAACGTTCGAACACCGGGGAGCTGTTTTTT.

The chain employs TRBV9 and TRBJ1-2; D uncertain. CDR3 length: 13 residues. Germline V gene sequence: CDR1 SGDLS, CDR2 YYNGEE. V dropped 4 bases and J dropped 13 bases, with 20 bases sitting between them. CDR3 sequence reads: CASSTQAPPRVTF. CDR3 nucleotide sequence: TGTGCCAGCAGCACCCAGGCCCCCCCCCGAGTCACCTTC.

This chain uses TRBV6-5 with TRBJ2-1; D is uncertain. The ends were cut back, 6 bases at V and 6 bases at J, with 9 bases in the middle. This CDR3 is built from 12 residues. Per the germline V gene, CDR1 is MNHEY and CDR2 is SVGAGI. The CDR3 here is CASSSFANEQFF. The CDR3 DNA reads TGTGCCAGCAGCAGTTTCGCCAATGAGCAGTTCTTC.

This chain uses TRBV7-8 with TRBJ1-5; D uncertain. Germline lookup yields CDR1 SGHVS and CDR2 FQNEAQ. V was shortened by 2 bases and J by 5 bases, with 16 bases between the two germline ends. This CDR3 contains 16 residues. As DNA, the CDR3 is TGTGCCAGCAGCTTATTTACCAGATTCATGGATCAGCCCCAGCATTTT. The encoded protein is CASSLFTRFMDQPQHF.